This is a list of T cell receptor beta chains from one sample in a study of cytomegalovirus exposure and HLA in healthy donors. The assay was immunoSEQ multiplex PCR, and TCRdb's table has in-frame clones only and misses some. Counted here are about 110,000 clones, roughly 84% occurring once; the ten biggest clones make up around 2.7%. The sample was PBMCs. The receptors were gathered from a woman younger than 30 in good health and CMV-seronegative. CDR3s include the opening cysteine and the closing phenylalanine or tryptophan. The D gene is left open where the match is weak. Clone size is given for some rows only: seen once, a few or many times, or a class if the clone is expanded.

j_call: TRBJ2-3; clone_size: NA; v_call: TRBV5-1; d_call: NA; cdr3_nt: TGCGCCAGCAGCTTGACGTCAGCCCCAGGGGATACGCAGTATTTT; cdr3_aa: CASSLTSAPGDTQYF
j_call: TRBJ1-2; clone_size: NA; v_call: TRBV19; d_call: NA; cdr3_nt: TGTGCCAGTAGTATCGTGGCAACCACGGGAGGCTACACCTTC; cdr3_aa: CASSIVATTGGYTF
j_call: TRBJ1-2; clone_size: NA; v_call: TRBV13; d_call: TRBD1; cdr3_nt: TGTGCCAGCACCTTCCGGGGACAGGGGCTATACGAGGGCTACACCTTC; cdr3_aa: CASTFRGQGLYEGYTF
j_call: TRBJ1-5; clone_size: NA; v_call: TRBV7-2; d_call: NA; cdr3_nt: TGTGCCAGCAGCCGCGGGGGGGACCATTTGGCCCAGCATTTT; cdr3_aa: CASSRGGDHLAQHF
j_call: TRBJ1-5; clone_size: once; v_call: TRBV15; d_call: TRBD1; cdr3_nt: TGTGCCACCAGCCGAGGACAGGGTTTAAATCAGCCCCAGCATTTT; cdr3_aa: CATSRGQGLNQPQHF
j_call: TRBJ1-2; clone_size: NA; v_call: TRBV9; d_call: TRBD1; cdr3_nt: TGTGCCAGCAGCGTAGCCCGAACAGGGGGCGCCTATGGCTACACCTTC; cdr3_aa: CASSVARTGGAYGYTF
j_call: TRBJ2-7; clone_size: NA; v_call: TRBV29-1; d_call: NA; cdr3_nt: TGCAGCGCCCGACAACCCCTGTCGTCCTACGAGCAGTACTTC; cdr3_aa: CSARQPLSSYEQYF
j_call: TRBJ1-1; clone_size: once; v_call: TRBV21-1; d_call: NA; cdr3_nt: TGTGCCAGCAGCAAAGTACTCGGGACAGGGCAAGGTGACACTGAAGCTTTCTTT; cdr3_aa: CASSKVLGTGQGDTEAFF
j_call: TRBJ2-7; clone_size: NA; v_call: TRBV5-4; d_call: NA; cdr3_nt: TGTGCCAGCAGCTTTGGCAGCTCCTACGAGCAGTACTTC; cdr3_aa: CASSFGSSYEQYF
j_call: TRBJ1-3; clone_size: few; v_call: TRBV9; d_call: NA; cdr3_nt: TGTGCCAGCAGCGCACTCAGGGACTCTGGAAACACCATATATTTT; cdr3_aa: CASSALRDSGNTIYF
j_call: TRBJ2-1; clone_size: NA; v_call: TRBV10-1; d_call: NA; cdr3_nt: TGCGCCAGCAGTGACACCCTGAGAGGTGAGCAGTTCTTC; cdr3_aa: CASSDTLRGEQFF
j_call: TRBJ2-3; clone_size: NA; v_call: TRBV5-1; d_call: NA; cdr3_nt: TGCGCCAGCAGCTTGGGGGCTTCAACAGATACGCAGTATTTT; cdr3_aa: CASSLGASTDTQYF
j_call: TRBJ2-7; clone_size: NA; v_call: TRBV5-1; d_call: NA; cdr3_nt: TGCGCCAGCAGCTTGCCGACAGACTCCCCCTACGAGCAGTACTTC; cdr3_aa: CASSLPTDSPYEQYF
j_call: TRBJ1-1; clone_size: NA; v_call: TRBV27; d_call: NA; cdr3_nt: TGTGCCAGCAGTTTAACAGGGTCCATGAGTAACACTGAAGCTTTCTTT; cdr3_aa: CASSLTGSMSNTEAFF
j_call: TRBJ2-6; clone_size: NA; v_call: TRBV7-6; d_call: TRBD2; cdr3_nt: TGTGCCAGCCGGTTGGGAGGGTTCGACCCTGGGGCCAACGTCCTGACTTTC; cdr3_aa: CASRLGGFDPGANVLTF
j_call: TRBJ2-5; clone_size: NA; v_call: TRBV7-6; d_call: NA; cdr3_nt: TGTGCCAGCAGCTTATTGAGGCAGACTCAAGAGACCCAGTACTTC; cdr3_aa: CASSLLRQTQETQYF
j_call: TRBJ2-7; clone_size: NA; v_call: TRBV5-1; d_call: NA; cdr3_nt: TGCGCCAGCAGCTTGGTCGCAGGGCTCCAGGGGGAGCAGTACTTC; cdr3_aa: CASSLVAGLQGEQYF
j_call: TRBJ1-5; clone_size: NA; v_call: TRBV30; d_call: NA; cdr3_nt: TGTGCCTGGAGTGCCCAGGGGATTCAGCCCCAGCATTTT; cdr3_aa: CAWSAQGIQPQHF
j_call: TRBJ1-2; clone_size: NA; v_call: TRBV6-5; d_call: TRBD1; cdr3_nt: TGTGCCAGCAGCCCTAACAGGGGGCAAAGCTATGGCTACACCTTC; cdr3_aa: CASSPNRGQSYGYTF
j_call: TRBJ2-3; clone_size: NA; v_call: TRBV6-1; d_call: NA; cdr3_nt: TGTGCCAGCAGTGGTGACAGACTTAGCACAGATACGCAGTATTTT; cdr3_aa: CASSGDRLSTDTQYF
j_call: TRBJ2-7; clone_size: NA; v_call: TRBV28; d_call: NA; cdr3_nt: TGTGCCAGCAGTTTTAGACTGGGCTACGAGCAGTACTTC; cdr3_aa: CASSFRLGYEQYF
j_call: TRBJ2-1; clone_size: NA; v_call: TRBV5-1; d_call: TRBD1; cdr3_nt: TGCGCCAGCAGCTTGGGAGGAGACAGGGGCAATGAGCAGTTCTTC; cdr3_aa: CASSLGGDRGNEQFF
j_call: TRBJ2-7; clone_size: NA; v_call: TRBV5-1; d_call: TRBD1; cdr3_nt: TGCGCCAGCAGCTTGGAGGGACAGGGCACCTACGAGCAGTACTTC; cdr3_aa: CASSLEGQGTYEQYF
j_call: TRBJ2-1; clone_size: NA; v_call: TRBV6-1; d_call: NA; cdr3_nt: TGTGCCAGCAGTGAACGATCAGGGCAGTCCTACAATGAGCAGTTCTTC; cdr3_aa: CASSERSGQSYNEQFF
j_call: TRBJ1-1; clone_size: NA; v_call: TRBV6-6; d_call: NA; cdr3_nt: TGTGCCAGCAGCACAGGTAACACTGAAGCTTTCTTT; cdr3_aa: CASSTGNTEAFF
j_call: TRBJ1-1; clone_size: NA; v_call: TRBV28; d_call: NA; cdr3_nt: TGTGCCAGCAGTCCCCAGGGCCTGAACACTGAAGCTTTCTTT; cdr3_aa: CASSPQGLNTEAFF
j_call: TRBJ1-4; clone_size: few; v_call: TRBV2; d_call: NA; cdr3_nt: TGTGCCAGCAGTGATTGGACAGTTAATGAAAAACTGTTTTTT; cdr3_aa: CASSDWTVNEKLFF
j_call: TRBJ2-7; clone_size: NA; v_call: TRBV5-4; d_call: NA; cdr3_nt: TGTGCCAGCAGCTTGGAGAGGGGGGGGGTTCGATACGAGCAGTACTTC; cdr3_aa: CASSLERGGVRYEQYF
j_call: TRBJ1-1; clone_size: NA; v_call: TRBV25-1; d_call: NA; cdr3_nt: TGTGCCAGCAGTGACGGGGGGGTGAACACTGAAGCTTTCTTT; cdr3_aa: CASSDGGVNTEAFF
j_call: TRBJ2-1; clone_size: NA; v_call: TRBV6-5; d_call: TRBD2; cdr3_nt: TGTGCCAGCAGTTCTCTAGCGGGGGTTTCCAATGAGCAGTTCTTC; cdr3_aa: CASSSLAGVSNEQFF
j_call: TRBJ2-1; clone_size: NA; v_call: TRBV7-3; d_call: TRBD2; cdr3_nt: TGTGCCAGCAGCACCTTGACTAGCGGGGGGGCCGGAGAGCAGTTCTTC; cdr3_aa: CASSTLTSGGAGEQFF
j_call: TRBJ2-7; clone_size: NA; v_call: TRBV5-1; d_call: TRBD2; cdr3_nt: TGCGCCAGCAGCTTTTCCGCGGGGGGCCAATACGAGCAGTACTTC; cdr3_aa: CASSFSAGGQYEQYF
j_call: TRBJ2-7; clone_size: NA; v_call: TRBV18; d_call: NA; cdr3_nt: TGTGCCAGCTCAAGTGGGGGGGCACCCCTACGAGAGCAGTACTTC; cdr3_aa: CASSSGGAPLREQYF
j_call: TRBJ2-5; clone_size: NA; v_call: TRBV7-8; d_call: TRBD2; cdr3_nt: TGTGCCAGCAGCTTTGGACTAGCGGGACTCGGGACCCAGTACTTC; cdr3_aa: CASSFGLAGLGTQYF
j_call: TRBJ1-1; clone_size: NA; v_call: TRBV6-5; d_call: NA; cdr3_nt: TGTGCCAGCAATTCCGACAGGCACACTGAAGCTTTCTTT; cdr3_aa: CASNSDRHTEAFF
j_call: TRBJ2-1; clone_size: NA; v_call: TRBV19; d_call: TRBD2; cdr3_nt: TGTGCCAGTAGATCCATTGGGCTAGCGGGGGGCAAGAGCTCCTACAATGAGCAGTTCTTC; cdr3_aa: CASRSIGLAGGKSSYNEQFF
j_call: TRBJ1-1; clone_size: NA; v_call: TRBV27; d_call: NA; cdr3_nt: TGTGCCAGCAGGGAGAGTTTGGGGCGAGACACTGAAGCTTTCTTT; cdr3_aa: CASRESLGRDTEAFF
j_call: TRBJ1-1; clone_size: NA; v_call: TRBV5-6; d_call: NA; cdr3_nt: TGTGCCAGCAGCTTGGAGGGGCCTGAAGCTTTCTTT; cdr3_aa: CASSLEGPEAFF
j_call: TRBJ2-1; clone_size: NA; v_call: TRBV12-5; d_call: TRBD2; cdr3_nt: TGTGCTAGTGGTTTGGTACCGGGGACTAGCTTATTCGAGGAGCAGTTCTTC; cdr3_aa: CASGLVPGTSLFEEQFF
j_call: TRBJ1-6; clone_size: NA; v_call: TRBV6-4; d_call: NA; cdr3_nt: TGTGCCAGCAGTGACTCTATATATAATTCACCCCTCCACTTT; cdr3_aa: CASSDSIYNSPLHF
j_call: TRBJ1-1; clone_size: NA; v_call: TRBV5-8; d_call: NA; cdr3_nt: TGTGCCAGCAGCCCGCGAGGTCAGGGCACTGAAGCTTTCTTT; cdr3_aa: CASSPRGQGTEAFF
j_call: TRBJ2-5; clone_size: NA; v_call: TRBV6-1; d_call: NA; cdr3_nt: TGTGCCAGCAATACAGGACCCGAAGGAGAGACCCAGTACTTC; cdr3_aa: CASNTGPEGETQYF
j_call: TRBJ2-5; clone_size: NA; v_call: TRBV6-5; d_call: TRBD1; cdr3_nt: TGTGCCAGCAGCGCCAGGGGGTTGGGGGAGACCCAGTACTTC; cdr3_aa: CASSARGLGETQYF
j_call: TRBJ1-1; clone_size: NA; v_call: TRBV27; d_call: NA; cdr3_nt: TGTGCCAGCAGACTCCAGGGGAATGAAGCTTTCTTT; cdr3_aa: CASRLQGNEAFF
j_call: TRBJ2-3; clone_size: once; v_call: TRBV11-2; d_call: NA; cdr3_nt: TGTGCCAGCAGCTTAGACGCGGGTACGCAGTATTTT; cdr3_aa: CASSLDAGTQYF
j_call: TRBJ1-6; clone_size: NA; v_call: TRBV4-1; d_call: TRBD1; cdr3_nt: TGCGCCAGCAGCCTCCTCGGGACAGCCCGGGATTCACCCCTCCACTTT; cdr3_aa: CASSLLGTARDSPLHF
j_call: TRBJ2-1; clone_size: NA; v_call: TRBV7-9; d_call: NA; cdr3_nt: TGTGCCAGCATCCTAGGGGGACATACCTACAATGAGCAGTTCTTC; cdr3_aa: CASILGGHTYNEQFF
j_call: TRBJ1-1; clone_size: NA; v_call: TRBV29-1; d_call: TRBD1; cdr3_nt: TGCAGCGCCCTAACAGGGGGCACTGAAGCTTTCTTT; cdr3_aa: CSALTGGTEAFF
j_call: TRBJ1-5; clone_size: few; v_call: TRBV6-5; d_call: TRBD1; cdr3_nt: TGTGCCAGCAGCGGGACAGTCAATCAGCCCCAGCATTTT; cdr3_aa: CASSGTVNQPQHF